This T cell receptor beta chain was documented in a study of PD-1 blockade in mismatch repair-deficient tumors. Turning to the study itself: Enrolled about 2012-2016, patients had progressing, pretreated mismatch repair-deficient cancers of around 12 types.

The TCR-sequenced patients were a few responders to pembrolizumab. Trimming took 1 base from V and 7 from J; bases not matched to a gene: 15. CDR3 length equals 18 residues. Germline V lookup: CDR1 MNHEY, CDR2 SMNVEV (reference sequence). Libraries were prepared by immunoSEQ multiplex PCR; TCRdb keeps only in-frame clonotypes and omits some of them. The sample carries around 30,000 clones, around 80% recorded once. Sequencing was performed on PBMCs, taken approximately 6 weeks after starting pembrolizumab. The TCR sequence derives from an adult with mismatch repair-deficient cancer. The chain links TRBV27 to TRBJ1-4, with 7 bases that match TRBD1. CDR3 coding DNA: TGTGCCAGCAGTTTATTGTCCGGGATAGGGGGCCCGGGTGAAAAACTGTTTTTT. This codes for CASSLLSGIGGPGEKLFF.